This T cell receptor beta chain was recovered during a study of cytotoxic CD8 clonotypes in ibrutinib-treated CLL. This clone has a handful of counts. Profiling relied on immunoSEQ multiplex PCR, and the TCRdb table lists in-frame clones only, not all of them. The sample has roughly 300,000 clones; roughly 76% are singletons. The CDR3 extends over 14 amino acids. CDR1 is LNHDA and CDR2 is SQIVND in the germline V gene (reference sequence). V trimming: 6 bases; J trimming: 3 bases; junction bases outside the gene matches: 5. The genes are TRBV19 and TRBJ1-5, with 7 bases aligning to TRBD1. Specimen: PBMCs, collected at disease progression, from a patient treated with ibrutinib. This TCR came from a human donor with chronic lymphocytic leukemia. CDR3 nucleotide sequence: TGTGCCAGTAGACGTGACAGGGTCAATCAGCCCCAGCATTTT. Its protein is CASRRDRVNQPQHF.